Below are 27 T cell receptor beta chains sequenced from a single sample in a study of T cell clusters in autoimmune cytopenias (dated by TCRdb to between 2018 and 2021). Each sample's TRB amplification started from roughly 270 ng of peripheral blood genomic DNA, which corresponds to tens of thousands of genome equivalents. TCRdb shows the sequencer as Illumina MiSeq. TRB rearrangements were amplified by multiplex PCR using a touch-down protocol with TRB-A and TRB-B primer pools mixed in one tube. TCRdb reprocessed the reads and assigns one entry to each CDR3 protein sequence, leaving out DNA. The table kept for this sample lists over 5,000 distinct CDR3 sequences. The ten most abundant clones make up about 28% of the sample. The sample taken for sequencing was peripheral blood. These receptors were collected from a human donor with an autoimmune cytopenia or autoimmune hepatitis (not recorded which).

In terms of frequency, this clonotype is medium-sized. The chain uses TRBV7-6 and TRBJ2-5; no DNA is available, so the TRBD2 call from TCRdb remains unchecked. This CDR3 has 16 residues. Germline CDR1 reads SGHVS; CDR2 reads FNYEAQ. The CDR3 sequence is CASSLGLAGGQETQYF.

In terms of frequency, this clonotype is medium-sized. V and J are TRBV7-6 and TRBJ1-3; lacking DNA, the TRBD1 call made by TCRdb goes unchecked. Germline V gene lookup returns CDR1 SGHVS and CDR2 FNYEAQ. The CDR3 spans 16 residues. CDR3 loop: CASSPGQGRSGNTIYF.

The V and J genes are TRBV11-2 and TRBJ2-1; without DNA, the TCRdb call of TRBD2 cannot be checked. The CDR3 has 19 amino acids. In germline, CDR1 is SGHAT, CDR2 FQNNGV. The CDR3 sequence: CATRGLAGVWGDPYNEQFF.

The chain recombines TRBV11-2 with TRBJ2-3; the TCRdb D gene call, TRBD1, has no DNA to confirm it. The CDR3 is 18 residues long. The germline V gene has CDR1 SGHAT and CDR2 FQNNGV. The CDR3 loop reads CASSLYIRGGSTPDTQYF.

Its frequency marks this clonotype as medium-sized. The rearrangement uses TRBV7-9 and TRBJ1-6; the TRBD1 assignment by TCRdb is unverifiable without DNA. Germline V gene data show CDR1 as SEHNR and CDR2 as FQNEAQ (reference sequence). This CDR3 is built from 13 residues. The CDR3 reads CASSDRGVSPLHF. The complete variable domain, with remaining parts taken from reference TRBV7-9 and TRBJ1-6, reads DTGVSQNPRHKITKRGQNVTFRCDPISEHNRLYWYRQTLGQGPEFLTYFQNEAQLEKSRLLSDRFSAERPKGSFSTLEIQRTEQGDSAMYLCASSDRGVSPLHFGNGTRLTVT.

This clonotype is deemed medium-sized by its frequency. The chain has TRBV6-5 and TRBJ1-2; TCRdb designates TRBD1, a call that cannot be tested without DNA. CDR3 length: 14 residues. Germline assignment: CDR1 MNHEY and CDR2 SVGAGI. The CDR3 region is CASSYGWGAAGYTF.

Its frequency marks this clonotype as medium-sized (0.01 to 0.1%). The chain is built from TRBV30 and TRBJ2-2; TCRdb's D call, TRBD1, is unchecked because there is no DNA. This CDR3 spans 15 amino acids. Germline loops: CDR1 GTSNPN, CDR2 SVGIG (reference sequence). The CDR3 is CAWSRSGAGDGELFF. The full variable domain, rest sourced from reference TRBV30 and TRBJ2-2, is SQTIHQWPATLVQPVGSPLSLECTVEGTSNPNLYWYRQAAGRGLQLLFYSVGIGQISSEVPQNLSASRPQDRQFILSSKKLLLSDSGFYLCAWSRSGAGDGELFFGEGSRLTVL.

The chain employs TRBV9 and TRBJ1-2. Germline V gene lookup returns CDR1 SGDLS and CDR2 YYNGEE. CDR3 length: 12 residues. This CDR3 reads CASSVAAYGYTF.

This clonotype counts as medium-sized by frequency. The rearrangement joins TRBV27 to TRBJ2-7; TCRdb returns TRBD1, unconfirmable since there is no DNA. Germline loops: CDR1 MNHEY, CDR2 SMNVEV (reference sequence). The CDR3 contains 15 residues. CDR3 in amino acids: CASSSPQGRPYEQYF.

The chain uses TRBV6-6 and TRBJ2-3; TCRdb names TRBD1, which stays unverified in the absence of DNA. This CDR3 has 14 residues. In germline, CDR1 is MNHNY, CDR2 SVGAGI (reference sequence). This CDR3 reads CASSPGQGADTQYF.

The rearrangement uses TRBV19 and TRBJ1-5; with no DNA, the TCRdb D assignment of TRBD1 cannot be verified. CDR3 length: 19 residues. The germline V gene has CDR1 LNHDA and CDR2 SQIVND (reference sequence). CDR3 loop: CASSIGGTGGRSSNQPQHF.

This clonotype is deemed medium-sized by its frequency. The V call is TRBV20-1, the J call TRBJ2-7; the D call from TCRdb, TRBD1, cannot be confirmed without DNA. This CDR3 comprises 15 residues. The germline gives CDR1 DFQATT, CDR2 SNEGSKA (reference sequence). The CDR3: CSARDGTGGKEEQYF.

The chain employs TRBV18 and TRBJ1-6. The germline V gene encodes CDR1 KGHSH and CDR2 LQKENI. This CDR3 is built from 13 residues. The chain's CDR3 is CASSPTTESPLHF.

Frequency places this clonotype as medium-sized. The V gene is TRBV29-1, the J gene TRBJ1-2; TCRdb designates TRBD1, a call that cannot be tested without DNA. The germline V gene encodes CDR1 SQVTM and CDR2 ANQGSEA. CDR3 size: 12 residues. This CDR3 reads CSVPGGAYGYTF.

The V and J genes are TRBV11-2 and TRBJ1-6; TCRdb names TRBD1, which stays unverified in the absence of DNA. The CDR3 totals 15 residues. CDR1 is SGHAT and CDR2 is FQNNGV in the germline V gene. The CDR3 here is CASSWGDLNNSPLHF.

This clonotype shows up as medium-sized by frequency. The J gene is TRBJ2-1, the V gene TRBV30; lacking DNA, the TRBD1 call made by TCRdb goes unchecked. The CDR3 loop spans 14 amino acids. Germline CDR1 GTSNPN, CDR2 SVGIG (reference sequence). The CDR3 is CAWSAGYPINEQFF.

The V and J genes are TRBV5-5 and TRBJ2-1; TCRdb outputs TRBD2, but without DNA this stays unchecked. The CDR3 is 15 amino acids. Germline V gene data show CDR1 as SGHKS and CDR2 as YYEKEE (reference sequence). The CDR3 region is CASSSWLAGPSEQFF.

In terms of frequency, this clonotype is medium-sized (0.01 to 0.1%). The chain carries TRBV10-3 and TRBJ1-5. In germline, CDR1 is ENHRY, CDR2 SYGVKD. CDR3 length: 14 residues. This CDR3 reads CAISGWESNQPQHF.

This clonotype is medium-sized by frequency. The chain is built from TRBV6-1 and TRBJ1-3. The germline V gene has CDR1 MNHNS and CDR2 SASEGT. This CDR3 comprises 13 residues. The CDR3 loop reads CASSPGTGETIYF.

This clonotype ranks as medium-sized (0.01 to 0.1%) in terms of frequency. This sequence joins TRBV20-1 and TRBJ2-2; absent DNA, TCRdb's TRBD2 call cannot be checked. The germline V gene has CDR1 DFQATT and CDR2 SNEGSKA (reference sequence). The CDR3 spans 16 residues. The CDR3 region is CSARTRAGWDTGELFF.

J is TRBJ1-1 and V is TRBV7-9; absent DNA, TCRdb's TRBD1 call cannot be checked. This CDR3 contains 13 residues. CDR1 and CDR2 (germline): SEHNR, FQNEAQ (reference sequence). CDR3: CASSLDGAKTAFF.

The CDR3 is CASSYTPGLAGGLNQETQYF. The rearrangement joins TRBV6-2 or TRBV6-3 to TRBJ2-5; TCRdb names TRBD2, which stays unverified in the absence of DNA. CDR1 and CDR2 (germline): MNHEY, SVGEGT. The CDR3 contains 20 residues.

This clonotype is classed as medium-sized by frequency. V and J are TRBV12-3 or TRBV12-4 and TRBJ1-1. The CDR3 totals 14 residues. The CDR3 here is CASRTDPQNTEAFF.

Its frequency marks this clonotype as medium-sized (0.01 to 0.1%). The chain links TRBV7-2 to TRBJ2-3; TCRdb's D call of TRBD2 is untestable without DNA. The CDR3 is 18 residues long. CDR1 and CDR2 (germline): SGHTA, FQGNSA. CDR3 loop: CASSGPGTSGRGTDTQYF. Full variable domain (rest looked up from reference TRBV7-2 and TRBJ2-3): GAGVSQSPSNKVTEKGKDVELRCDPISGHTALYWYRQSLGQGLEFLIYFQGNSAPDKSGLPSDRFSAERTGGSVSTLTIQRTQQEDSAVYLCASSGPGTSGRGTDTQYFGPGTRLTVL.

Measured by frequency, this clonotype is medium-sized. The rearrangement uses TRBV11-1 and TRBJ1-1; absent DNA, TCRdb's TRBD1 call cannot be checked. This CDR3 has 13 residues. Germline V CDR1 and CDR2: SGHAT, FQDESV (reference sequence). CDR3 residues: CASSLGRDTEAFF.

Frequency places this clonotype as medium-sized. The J gene is TRBJ1-5, the V gene TRBV12-3 or TRBV12-4. The CDR3 loop spans 14 amino acids. CDR3 sequence reads: CASSLGNSNQPQHF.

According to its frequency, this clonotype is medium-sized. This sequence joins TRBV5-6 and TRBJ1-2; TCRdb's D call, TRBD1, is unchecked because there is no DNA. CDR1 is SGHDT, CDR2 YYEEEE, per germline. The CDR3 runs to 15 residues. CDR3 loop: CASSLPQDSLYGYTF.